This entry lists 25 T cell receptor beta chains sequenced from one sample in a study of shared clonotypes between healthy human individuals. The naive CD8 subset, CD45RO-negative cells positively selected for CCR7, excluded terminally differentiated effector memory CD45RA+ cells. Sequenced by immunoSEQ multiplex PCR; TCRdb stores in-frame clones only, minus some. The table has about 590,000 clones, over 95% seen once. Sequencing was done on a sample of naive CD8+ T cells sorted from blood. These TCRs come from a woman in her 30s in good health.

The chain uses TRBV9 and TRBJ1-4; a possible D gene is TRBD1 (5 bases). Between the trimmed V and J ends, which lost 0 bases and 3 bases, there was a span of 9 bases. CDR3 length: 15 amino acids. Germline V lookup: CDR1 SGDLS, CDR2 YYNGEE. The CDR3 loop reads CASSVEGTANEKLFF. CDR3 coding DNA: TGTGCCAGCAGCGTAGAGGGGACCGCTAATGAAAAACTGTTTTTT.

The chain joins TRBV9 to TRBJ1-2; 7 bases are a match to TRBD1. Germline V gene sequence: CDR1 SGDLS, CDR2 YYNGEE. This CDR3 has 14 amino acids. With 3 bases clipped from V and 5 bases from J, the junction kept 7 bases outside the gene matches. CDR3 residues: CASSEGQPRYGYTF. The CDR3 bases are TGTGCCAGCAGCGAGGGACAGCCACGGTATGGCTACACCTTC.

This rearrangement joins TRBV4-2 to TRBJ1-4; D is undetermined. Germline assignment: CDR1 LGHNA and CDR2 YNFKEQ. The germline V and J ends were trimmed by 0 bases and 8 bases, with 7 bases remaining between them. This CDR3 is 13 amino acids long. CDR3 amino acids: CASSQEGGEKLFF. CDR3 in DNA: TGTGCCAGCAGCCAAGAAGGAGGGGAAAAACTGTTTTTT.

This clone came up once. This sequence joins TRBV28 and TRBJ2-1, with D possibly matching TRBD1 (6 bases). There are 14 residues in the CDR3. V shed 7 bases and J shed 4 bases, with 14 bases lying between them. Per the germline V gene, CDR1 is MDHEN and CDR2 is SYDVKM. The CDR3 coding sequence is TGTGCCAGCAAGGGGGAGACGATGTACAATGAGCAGTTCTTC. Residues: CASKGETMYNEQFF.

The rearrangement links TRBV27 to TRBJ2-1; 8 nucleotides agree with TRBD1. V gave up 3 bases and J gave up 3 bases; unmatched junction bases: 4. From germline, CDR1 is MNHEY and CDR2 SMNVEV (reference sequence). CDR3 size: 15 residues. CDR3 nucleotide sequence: TGTGCCAGCAGTTTCTCCGGGACAGGCTACAATGAGCAGTTCTTC. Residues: CASSFSGTGYNEQFF.

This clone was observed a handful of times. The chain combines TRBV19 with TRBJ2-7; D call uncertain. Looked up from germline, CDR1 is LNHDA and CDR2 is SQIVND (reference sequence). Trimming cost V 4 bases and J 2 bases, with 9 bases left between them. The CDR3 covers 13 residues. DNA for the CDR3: TGTGCCAGTAGTACCGTAGGCGCCTACGAGCAGTACTTC. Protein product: CASSTVGAYEQYF.

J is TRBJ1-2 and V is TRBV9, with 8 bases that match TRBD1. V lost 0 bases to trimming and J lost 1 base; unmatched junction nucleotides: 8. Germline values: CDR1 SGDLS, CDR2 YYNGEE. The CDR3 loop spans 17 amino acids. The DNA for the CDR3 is TGTGCCAGCAGCGTAGACGAGGACAGGGCATTTAACTATGGCTACACCTTC. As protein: CASSVDEDRAFNYGYTF. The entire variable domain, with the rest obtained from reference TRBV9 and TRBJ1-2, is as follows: DSGVTQTPKHLITATGQRVTLRCSPRSGDLSVYWYQQSLDQGLQFLIQYYNGEERAKGNILERFSAQQFPDLHSELNLSSLELGDSALYFCASSVDEDRAFNYGYTFGSGTRLTVV.

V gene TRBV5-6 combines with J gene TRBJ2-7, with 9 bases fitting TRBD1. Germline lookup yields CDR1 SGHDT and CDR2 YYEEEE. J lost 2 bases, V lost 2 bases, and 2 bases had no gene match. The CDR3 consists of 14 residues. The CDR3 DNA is TGTGCCAGCAGCTTTAGACAGGGGGCCTACGAGCAGTACTTC. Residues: CASSFRQGAYEQYF.

CDR3 in amino acids: CATSSPDRGNQPQHF. The CDR3 DNA follows: TGTGCCACCAGCAGTCCGGATAGGGGCAATCAGCCCCAGCATTTT. The gene calls are TRBV15 and TRBJ1-5; no reliable D call. There are 15 residues in the CDR3. The germline CDR1 and CDR2 sequences are LNHNV and YYDKDF (reference sequence). Between the trimmed V and J ends, which lost 3 bases and 2 bases, there was a span of 11 bases. Looking up the rest from reference TRBV15 and TRBJ1-5 gives the full variable domain: DAMVIQNPRYQVTQFGKPVTLSCSQTLNHNVMYWYQQKSSQAPKLLFHYYDKDFNNEADTPDNFQSRRPNTSFCFLDIRSPGLGDTAMYLCATSSPDRGNQPQHFGDGTRLSIL.

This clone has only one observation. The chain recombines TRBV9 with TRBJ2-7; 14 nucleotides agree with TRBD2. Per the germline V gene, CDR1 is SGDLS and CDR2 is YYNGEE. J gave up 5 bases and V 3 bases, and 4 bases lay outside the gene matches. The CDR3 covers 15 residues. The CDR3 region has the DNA TGTGCCAGCAGCGGGGGACTAGCGGGAGCGAACGAGCAGTACTTC. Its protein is CASSGGLAGANEQYF.

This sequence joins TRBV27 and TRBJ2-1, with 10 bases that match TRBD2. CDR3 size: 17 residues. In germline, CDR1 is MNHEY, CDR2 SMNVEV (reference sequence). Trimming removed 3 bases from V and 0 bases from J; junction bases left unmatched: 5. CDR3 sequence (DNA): TGTGCCAGCAGTTTCTTAACTAGCGGGACCTCCTACAATGAGCAGTTCTTC. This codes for CASSFLTSGTSYNEQFF.

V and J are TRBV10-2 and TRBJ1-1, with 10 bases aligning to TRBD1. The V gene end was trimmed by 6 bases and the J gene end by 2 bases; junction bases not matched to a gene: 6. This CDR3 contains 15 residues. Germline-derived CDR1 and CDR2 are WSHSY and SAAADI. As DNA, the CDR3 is TGCGCCAGCAGAGCCGGGACAGGGGTTAACACTGAAGCTTTCTTT. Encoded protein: CASRAGTGVNTEAFF.

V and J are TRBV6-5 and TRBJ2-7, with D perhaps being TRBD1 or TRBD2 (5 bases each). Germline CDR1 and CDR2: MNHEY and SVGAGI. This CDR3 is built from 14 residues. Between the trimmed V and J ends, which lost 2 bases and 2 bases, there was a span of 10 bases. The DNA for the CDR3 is TGTGCCAGCAGTTACGGGACCTACGCCTACGAGCAGTACTTC. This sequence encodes CASSYGTYAYEQYF.

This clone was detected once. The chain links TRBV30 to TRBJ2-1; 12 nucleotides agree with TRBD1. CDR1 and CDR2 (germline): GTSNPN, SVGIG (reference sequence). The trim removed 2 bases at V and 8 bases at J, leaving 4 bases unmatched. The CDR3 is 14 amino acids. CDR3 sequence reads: CAWSPGQGAYEQFF. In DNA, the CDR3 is TGTGCCTGGAGTCCGGGACAGGGGGCCTATGAGCAGTTCTTC.

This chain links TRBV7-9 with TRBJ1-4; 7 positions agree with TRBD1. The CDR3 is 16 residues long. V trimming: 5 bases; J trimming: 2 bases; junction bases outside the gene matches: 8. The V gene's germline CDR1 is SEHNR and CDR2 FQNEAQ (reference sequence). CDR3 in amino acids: CASSISKGQTNEKLFF. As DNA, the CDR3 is TGTGCCAGCAGCATATCTAAGGGACAGACTAATGAAAAACTGTTTTTT.

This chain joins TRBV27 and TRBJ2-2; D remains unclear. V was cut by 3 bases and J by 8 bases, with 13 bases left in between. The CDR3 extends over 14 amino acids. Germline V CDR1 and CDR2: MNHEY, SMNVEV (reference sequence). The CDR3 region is CASSFYGPSGELFF. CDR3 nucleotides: TGTGCCAGCAGTTTTTACGGGCCAAGTGGGGAGCTGTTTTTT.

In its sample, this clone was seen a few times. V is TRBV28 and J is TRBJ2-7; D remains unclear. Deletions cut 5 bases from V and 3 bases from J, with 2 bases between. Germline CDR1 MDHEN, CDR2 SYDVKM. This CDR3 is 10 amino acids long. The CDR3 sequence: CASSDYEQYF. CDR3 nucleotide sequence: TGTGCCAGCAGTGACTACGAGCAGTACTTC.

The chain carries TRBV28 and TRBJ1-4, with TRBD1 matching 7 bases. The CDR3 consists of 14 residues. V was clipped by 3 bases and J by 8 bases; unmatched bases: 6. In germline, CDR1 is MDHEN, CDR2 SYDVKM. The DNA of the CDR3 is TGTGCCAGCAGTTTGCAGGGGGTGGGGGAAAAACTGTTTTTT. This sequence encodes CASSLQGVGEKLFF.

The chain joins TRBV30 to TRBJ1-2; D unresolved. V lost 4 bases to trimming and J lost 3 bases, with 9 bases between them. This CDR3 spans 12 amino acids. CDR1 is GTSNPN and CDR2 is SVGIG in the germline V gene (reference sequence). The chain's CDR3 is CAWNQAYYGYTF. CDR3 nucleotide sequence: TGTGCCTGGAATCAGGCCTACTATGGCTACACCTTC.

CDR3 residues: CASRPTTRFYEQYF. The CDR3 DNA is TGTGCCAGCAGACCAACTACGAGGTTCTACGAGCAGTACTTC. V and J are TRBV11-3 and TRBJ2-7; D gene uncertain. Germline V lookup: CDR1 SGHNT, CDR2 YENEEA. V gave up 6 bases and J gave up 3 bases, with 15 bases separating them. This CDR3 is built from 14 residues. Full variable domain (outside the CDR3, taken from reference TRBV11-3 and TRBJ2-7): EAGVVQSPRYKIIEKKQPVAFWCNPISGHNTLYWYLQNLGQGPELLIRYENEEAVDDSQLPKDRFSAERLKGVDSTLKIQPAELGDSAVYLCASRPTTRFYEQYFGPGTRLTVT.

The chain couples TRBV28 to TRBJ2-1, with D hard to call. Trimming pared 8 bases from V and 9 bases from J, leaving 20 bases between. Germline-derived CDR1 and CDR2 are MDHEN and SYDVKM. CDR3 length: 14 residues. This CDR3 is CASVDPSTFSEQFF. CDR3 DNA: TGTGCCAGCGTTGATCCATCCACGTTCAGTGAGCAGTTCTTC.

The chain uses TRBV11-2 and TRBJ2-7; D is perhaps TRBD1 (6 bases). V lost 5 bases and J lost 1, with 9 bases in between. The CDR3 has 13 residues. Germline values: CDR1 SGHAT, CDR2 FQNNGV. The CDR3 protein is CASSLQGSYEQYF. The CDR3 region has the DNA TGTGCCAGCAGCCTACAGGGTTCCTACGAGCAGTACTTC.

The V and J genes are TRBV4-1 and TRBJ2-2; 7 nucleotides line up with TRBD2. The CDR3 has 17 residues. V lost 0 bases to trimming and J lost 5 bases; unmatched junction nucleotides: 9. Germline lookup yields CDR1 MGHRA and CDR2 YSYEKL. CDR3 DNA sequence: TGCGCCAGCAGCCAAGATTCCAGCGGGATCGGTACCGGGGAGCTGTTTTTT. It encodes CASSQDSSGIGTGELFF.

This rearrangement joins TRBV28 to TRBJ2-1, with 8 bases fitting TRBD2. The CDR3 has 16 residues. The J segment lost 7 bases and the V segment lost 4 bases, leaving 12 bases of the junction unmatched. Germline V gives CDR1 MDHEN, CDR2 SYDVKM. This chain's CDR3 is CASSSNPSGSFNEQFF. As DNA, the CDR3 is TGTGCCAGCAGTTCCAACCCCAGCGGGAGTTTTAATGAGCAGTTCTTC. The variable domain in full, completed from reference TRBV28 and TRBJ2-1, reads DVKVTQSSRYLVKRTGEKVFLECVQDMDHENMFWYRQDPGLGLRLIYFSYDVKMKEKGDIPEGYSVSREKKERFSLILESASTNQTSMYLCASSSNPSGSFNEQFFGPGTRLTVL.

The CDR3 DNA reads as TGCGCCAGTCACGACCGTGGAGTCAATGAGCAGTTCTTC. Amino acids: CASHDRGVNEQFF. The rearrangement links TRBV5-1 to TRBJ2-1; D is unclear. Germline V gives CDR1 SGHRS, CDR2 YFSETQ. V was clipped by 8 bases and J by 6 bases, with 15 bases between them. There are 13 residues in the CDR3.